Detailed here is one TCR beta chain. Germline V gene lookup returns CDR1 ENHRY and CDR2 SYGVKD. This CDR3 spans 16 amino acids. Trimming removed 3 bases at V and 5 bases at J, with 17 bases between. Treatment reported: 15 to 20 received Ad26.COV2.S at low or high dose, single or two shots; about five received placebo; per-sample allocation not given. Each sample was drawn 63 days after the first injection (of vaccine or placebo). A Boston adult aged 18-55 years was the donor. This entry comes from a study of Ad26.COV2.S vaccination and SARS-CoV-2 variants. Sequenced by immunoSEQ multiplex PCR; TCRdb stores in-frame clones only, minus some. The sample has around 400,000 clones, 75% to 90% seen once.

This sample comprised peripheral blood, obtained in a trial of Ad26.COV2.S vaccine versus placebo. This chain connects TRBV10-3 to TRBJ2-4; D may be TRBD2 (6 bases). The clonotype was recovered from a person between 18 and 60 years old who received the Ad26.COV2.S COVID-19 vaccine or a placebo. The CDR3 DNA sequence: TGTGCCATCAGTGACCGAGGGCGGGAATCAGAAAACATTCAGTACTTC. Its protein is CAISDRGRESENIQYF.